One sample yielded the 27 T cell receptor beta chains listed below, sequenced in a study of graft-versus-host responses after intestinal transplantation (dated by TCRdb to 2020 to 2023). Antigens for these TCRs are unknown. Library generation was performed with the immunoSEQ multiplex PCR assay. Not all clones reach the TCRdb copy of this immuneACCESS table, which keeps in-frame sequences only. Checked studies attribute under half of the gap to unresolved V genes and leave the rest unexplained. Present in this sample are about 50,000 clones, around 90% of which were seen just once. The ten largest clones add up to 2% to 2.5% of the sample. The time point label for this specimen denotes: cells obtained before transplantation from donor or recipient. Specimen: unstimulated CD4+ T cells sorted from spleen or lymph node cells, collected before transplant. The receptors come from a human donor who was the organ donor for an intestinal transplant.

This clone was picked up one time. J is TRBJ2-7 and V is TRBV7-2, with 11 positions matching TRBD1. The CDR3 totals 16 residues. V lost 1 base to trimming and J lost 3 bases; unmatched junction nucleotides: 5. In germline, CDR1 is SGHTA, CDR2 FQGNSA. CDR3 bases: TGTGCCAGCAGCTTAGGCCTGGACAGGGGGCGCTACGAGCAGTACTTC. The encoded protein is CASSLGLDRGRYEQYF.

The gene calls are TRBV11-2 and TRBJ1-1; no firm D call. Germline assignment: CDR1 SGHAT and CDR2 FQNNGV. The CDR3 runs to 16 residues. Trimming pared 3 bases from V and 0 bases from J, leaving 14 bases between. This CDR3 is CASSFRGWGMNTEAFF. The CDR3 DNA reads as TGTGCCAGCAGCTTTCGTGGGTGGGGTATGAACACTGAAGCTTTCTTT.

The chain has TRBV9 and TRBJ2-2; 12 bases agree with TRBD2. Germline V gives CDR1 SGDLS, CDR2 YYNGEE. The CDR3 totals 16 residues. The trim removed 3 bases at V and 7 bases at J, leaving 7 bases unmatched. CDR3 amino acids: CASSATSGRGNGELFF. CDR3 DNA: TGTGCCAGCAGCGCGACTAGCGGGAGAGGGAACGGGGAGCTGTTTTTT.

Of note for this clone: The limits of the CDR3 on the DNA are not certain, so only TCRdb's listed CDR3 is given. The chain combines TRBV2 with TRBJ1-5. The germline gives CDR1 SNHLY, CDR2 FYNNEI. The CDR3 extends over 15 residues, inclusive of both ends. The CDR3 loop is CASSVLGMGNQPQHF.

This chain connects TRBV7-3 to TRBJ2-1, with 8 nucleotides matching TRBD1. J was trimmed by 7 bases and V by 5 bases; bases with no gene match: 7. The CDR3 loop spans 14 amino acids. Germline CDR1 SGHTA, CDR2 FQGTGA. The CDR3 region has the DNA TGTGCCAGCAGCCAGGGACAGGTAGGGAATGAGCAGTTCTTC. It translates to CASSQGQVGNEQFF.

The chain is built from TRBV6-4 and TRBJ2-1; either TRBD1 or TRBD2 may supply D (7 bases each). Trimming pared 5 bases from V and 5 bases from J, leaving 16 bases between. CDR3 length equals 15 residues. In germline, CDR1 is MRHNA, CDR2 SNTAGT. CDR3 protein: CASSPGGEGNNEQFF. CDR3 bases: TGTGCCAGCAGTCCAGGGGGGGAGGGTAACAATGAGCAGTTCTTC.

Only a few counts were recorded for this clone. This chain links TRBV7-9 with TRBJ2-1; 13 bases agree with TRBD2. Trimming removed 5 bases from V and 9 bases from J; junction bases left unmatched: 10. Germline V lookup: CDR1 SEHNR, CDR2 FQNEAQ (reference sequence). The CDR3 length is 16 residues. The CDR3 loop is CASSPTSGRAGGEQFF. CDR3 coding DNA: TGTGCCAGCAGCCCTACTAGCGGGAGGGCCGGGGGTGAGCAGTTCTTC.

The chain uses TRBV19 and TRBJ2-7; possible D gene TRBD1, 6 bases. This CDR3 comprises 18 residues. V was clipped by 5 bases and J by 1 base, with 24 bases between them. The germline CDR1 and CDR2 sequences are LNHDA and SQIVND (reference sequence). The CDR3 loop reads CASSVMLRDTLRSYEQYF. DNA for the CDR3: TGTGCCAGTAGTGTCATGCTCCGGGACACGCTCCGATCCTACGAGCAGTACTTC.

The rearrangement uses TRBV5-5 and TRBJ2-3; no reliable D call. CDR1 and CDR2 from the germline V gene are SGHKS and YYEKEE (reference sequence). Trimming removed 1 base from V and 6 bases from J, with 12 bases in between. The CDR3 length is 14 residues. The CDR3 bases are TGTGCCAGCAGCTTGAGGGATCTGGGGGATACGCAGTATTTT. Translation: CASSLRDLGDTQYF. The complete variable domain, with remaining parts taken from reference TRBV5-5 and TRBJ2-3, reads DAGVTQSPTHLIKTRGQQVTLRCSPISGHKSVSWYQQVLGQGPQFIFQYYEKEERGRGNFPDRFSARQFPNYSSELNVNALLLGDSALYLCASSLRDLGDTQYFGPGTRLTVL.

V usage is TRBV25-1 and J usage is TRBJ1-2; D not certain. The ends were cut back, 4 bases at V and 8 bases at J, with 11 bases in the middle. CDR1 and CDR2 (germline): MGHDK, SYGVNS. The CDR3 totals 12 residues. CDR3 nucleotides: TGTGCCAGCAGTGGGCCTATCGGGGGCTACACCTTC. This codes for CASSGPIGGYTF.

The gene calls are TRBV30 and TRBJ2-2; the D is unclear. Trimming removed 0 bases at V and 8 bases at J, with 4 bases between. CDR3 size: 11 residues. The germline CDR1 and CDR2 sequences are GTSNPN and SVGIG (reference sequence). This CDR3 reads CAWSVRGELFF. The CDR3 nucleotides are TGTGCCTGGAGTGTGAGAGGGGAGCTGTTTTTT.

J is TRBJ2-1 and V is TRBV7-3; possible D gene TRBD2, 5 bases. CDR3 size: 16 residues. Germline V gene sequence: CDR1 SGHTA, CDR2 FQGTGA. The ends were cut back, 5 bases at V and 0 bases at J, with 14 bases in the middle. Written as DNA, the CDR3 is TGTGCCAGCAGCCAGCAAGGTGGGAGCTCCTACAATGAGCAGTTCTTC. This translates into CASSQQGGSSYNEQFF.

CDR3 sequence reads: CASSHSLLAGGVEQFF. CDR3 in DNA: TGTGCCAGCAGCCATTCTTTATTAGCGGGAGGGGTTGAGCAGTTCTTC. The V and J genes are TRBV14 and TRBJ2-1, with 11 bases matching TRBD2. Losses at the gene ends were 3 bases for V and 9 bases for J; bases not matched to a gene: 10. The CDR3 extends over 16 amino acids. Germline lookup yields CDR1 SGHDN and CDR2 FVKESK.

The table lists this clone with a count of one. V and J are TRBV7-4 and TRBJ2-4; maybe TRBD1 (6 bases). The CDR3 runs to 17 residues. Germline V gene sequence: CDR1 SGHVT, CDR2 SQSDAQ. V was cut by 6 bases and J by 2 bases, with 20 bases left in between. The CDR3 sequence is CASRQQGLGAPKNIQYF. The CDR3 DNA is TGTGCCAGCAGACAACAGGGTTTGGGAGCCCCCAAAAACATTCAGTACTTC.

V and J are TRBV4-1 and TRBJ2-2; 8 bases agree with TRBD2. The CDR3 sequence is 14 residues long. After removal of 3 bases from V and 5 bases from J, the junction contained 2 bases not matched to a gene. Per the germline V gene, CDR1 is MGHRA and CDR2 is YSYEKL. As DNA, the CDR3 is TGCGCCAGCAGCCAGCCTAGCGGGACCGGGGAGCTGTTTTTT. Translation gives CASSQPSGTGELFF.

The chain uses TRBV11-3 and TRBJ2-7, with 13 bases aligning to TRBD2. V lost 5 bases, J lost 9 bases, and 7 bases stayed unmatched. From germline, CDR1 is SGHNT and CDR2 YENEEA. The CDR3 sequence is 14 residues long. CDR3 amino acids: CASSPGLAGDVQYF. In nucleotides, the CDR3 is TGTGCCAGCAGCCCCGGACTAGCGGGAGACGTGCAGTACTTC.

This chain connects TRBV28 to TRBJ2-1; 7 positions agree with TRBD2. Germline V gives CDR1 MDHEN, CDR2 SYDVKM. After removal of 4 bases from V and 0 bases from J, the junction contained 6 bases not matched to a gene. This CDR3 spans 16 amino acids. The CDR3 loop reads CASSSREASSYNEQFF. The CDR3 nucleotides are TGTGCCAGCAGTTCCCGGGAGGCCAGCTCCTACAATGAGCAGTTCTTC.

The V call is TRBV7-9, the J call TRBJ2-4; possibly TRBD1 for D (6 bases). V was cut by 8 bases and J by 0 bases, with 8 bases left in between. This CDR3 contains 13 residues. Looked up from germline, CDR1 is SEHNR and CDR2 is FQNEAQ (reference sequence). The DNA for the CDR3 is TGTGCCAGCCAACAGGGAGCCAAAAACATTCAGTACTTC. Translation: CASQQGAKNIQYF.

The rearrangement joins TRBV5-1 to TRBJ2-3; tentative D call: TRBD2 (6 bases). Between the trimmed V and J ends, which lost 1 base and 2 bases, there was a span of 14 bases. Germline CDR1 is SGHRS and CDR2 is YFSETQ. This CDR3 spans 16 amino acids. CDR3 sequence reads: CASSLWPGGVTDTQYF. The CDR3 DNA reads TGCGCCAGCAGCTTGTGGCCCGGCGGGGTCACAGATACGCAGTATTTT.

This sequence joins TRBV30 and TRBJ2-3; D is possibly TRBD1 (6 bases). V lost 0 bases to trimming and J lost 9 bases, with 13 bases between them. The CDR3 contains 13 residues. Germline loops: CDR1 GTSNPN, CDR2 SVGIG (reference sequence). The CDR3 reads CAWSVLNGQTQYF. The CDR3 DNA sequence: TGTGCCTGGAGTGTATTAAACGGACAGACGCAGTATTTT.

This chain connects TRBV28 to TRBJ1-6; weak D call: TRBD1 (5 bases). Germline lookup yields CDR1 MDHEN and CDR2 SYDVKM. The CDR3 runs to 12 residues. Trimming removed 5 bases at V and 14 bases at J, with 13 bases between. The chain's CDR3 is CASSTPKGALHF. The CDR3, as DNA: TGTGCCAGCAGTACGCCCAAAGGGGCCCTCCACTTT.

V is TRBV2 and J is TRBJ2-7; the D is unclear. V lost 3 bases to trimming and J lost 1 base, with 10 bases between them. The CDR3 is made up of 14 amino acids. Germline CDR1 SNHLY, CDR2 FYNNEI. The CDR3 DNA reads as TGTGCCAGCAGTGACGACCAGCCGTCCTACGAGCAGTACTTC. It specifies CASSDDQPSYEQYF.

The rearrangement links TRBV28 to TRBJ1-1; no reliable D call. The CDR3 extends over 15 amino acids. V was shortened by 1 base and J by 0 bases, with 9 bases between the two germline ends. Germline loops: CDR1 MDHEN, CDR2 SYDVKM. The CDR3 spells CASSLYGSVNTEAFF. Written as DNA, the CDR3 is TGTGCCAGCAGTTTATACGGCAGTGTGAACACTGAAGCTTTCTTT. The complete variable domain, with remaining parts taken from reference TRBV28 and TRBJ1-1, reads DVKVTQSSRYLVKRTGEKVFLECVQDMDHENMFWYRQDPGLGLRLIYFSYDVKMKEKGDIPEGYSVSREKKERFSLILESASTNQTSMYLCASSLYGSVNTEAFFGQGTRLTVV.

DNA of the CDR3: TGTGCCAGCAGCTGGCTAGCGGGAGGAGCAGATACGCAGTATTTT. Translated: CASSWLAGGADTQYF. This sequence joins TRBV7-2 and TRBJ2-3; 11 bases are shared with TRBD2. V dropped 4 bases and J dropped 4; count of bases not matched to a gene: 4. The CDR3 length is 15 residues. Germline CDR1 SGHTA, CDR2 FQGNSA.

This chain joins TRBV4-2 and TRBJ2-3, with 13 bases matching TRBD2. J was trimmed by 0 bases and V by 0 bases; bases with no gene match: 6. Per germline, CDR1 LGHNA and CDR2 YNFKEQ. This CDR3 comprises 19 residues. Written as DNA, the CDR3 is TGTGCCAGCAGCCAAGAAGGACCACTAGCGGGAGGGAGCACAGATACGCAGTATTTT. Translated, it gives CASSQEGPLAGGSTDTQYF.

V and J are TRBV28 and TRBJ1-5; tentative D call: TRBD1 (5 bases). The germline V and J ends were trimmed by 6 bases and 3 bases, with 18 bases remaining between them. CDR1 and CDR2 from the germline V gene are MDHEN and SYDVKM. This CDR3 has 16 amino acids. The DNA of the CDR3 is TGTGCCAGCAGCACAAGGGACGGCAGGTACAATCAGCCCCAGCATTTT. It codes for CASSTRDGRYNQPQHF.

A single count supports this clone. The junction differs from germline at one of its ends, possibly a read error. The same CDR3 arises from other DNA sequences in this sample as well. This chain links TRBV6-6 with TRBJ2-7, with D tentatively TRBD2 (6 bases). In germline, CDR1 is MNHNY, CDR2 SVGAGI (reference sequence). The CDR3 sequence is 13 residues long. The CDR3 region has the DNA TGCGCCAGCACGTCCCAGGGAGGCCACGAGCAGTACTTC. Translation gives CASTSQGGHEQYF.